The T cell receptor (beta chain) described here comes from a study of blood T cell repertoires in COVID-19. V lost 5 bases to trimming and J lost 5 bases, with 18 bases between them. CDR3 size: 15 residues. CDR1 MNHEY and CDR2 SVGEGT come from the germline V gene. In the study's own analysis: Reference gene primer amplification yielded estimated nucleated cell counts. Sequencing used immunoSEQ multiplex PCR; TCRdb keeps in-frame clones, though not all of them. That table gives V, J and clone size, and the DNA gave D and trimming. Among about 400,000 clones listed, around 89% were seen once. The chain uses TRBV6-2 or TRBV6-3 and TRBJ2-5, with a possible D match to TRBD1 (5 bases). This clonotype was obtained from a man aged 35 to 55 with acute or convalescent COVID-19. Sequenced: peripheral blood. The CDR3 DNA reads as TGTGCCAGCAGTACCCCGGATCAGGGCAGGGAGACCCAGTACTTC. It translates to CASSTPDQGRETQYF.